A selection of T cell receptor beta chains follows, all from one sample in a study of Graves' ophthalmopathy and Graves' hyperthyroidism. MiXCR was run by TCRdb on the multiplex PCR reads, yielding one entry per CDR3 protein. The profile shows some 390,000 distinct CDR3 sequences, approximately 16% of them singletons. Sequencing was done on a sample of peripheral blood. The receptors here all came from a woman younger than 30 with Graves' ophthalmopathy. The CDR3 runs from the conserved cysteine through the conserved F or W. The D gene is left open where the match is weak. A clone size is listed for some rows: how often the clone was seen (once, few, many), or a class if it is expanded.

many,.,TRBV19,TRBJ1-1,TGTGCCAGTAGTGCGGGGACCCCAGGACTGAACACTGAAGCTTTCTTT,CASSAGTPGLNTEAFF
many,TRBD1,TRBV18,TRBJ2-5,TGTGCCAGCTCAAACCGGGACAGGGTTCAAGAGACCCAGTACTTC,CASSNRDRVQETQYF
many,.,TRBV9,TRBJ1-6,TGTGCCAGCAGCGCTAAACACCTTAATTCACCCCTCCACTTT,CASSAKHLNSPLHF
many,.,TRBV6-1,TRBJ2-7,TGTGCCAGCAGTCCCCGAGGACCTACGGGGGAGCAGTACTTC,CASSPRGPTGEQYF
few,.,TRBV11-2,TRBJ2-2,TGTGCCAGCAGCCCCTACCGGGGCACCGGGGAGCTGTTTTTT,CASSPYRGTGELFF
many,.,TRBV19,TRBJ1-2,TGTGCCAGTAGTCGAGAGGGCTATGGCTACACCTTC,CASSREGYGYTF
many,.,TRBV19,TRBJ2-7,TGTGCCAGCTCTTTCGGGGAATCCGAGCAGTACTTC,CASSFGESEQYF
many,.,TRBV6-1,TRBJ2-7,TGTGCCAGCAGTCCCGGGACCGTAAGCTCCTACGAGCAGTACTTC,CASSPGTVSSYEQYF
many,TRBD2,TRBV5-1,TRBJ2-2,TGCGCCAGCAGCGAGAGGGGACTAGCGGACCACACCGGGGAGCTGTTTTTT,CASSERGLADHTGELFF
many,TRBD1,TRBV27,TRBJ1-2,TGTGCCAGCAGGGAAACAGGGGCCTATGGCTACACCTTC,CASRETGAYGYTF
many,TRBD1,TRBV5-1,TRBJ1-1,TGCGCCAGCAGCTGGCGGGACAGCACTGAAGCTTTCTTT,CASSWRDSTEAFF
many,.,TRBV11-1,TRBJ2-5,TGTGCCAGCAGCACGGACAGATGGGAGACCCAGTACTTC,CASSTDRWETQYF
many,.,TRBV2,TRBJ1-1,TGTGCCAGCAGTGTCCGGGGGGCGGGCACTGAAGCTTTCTTT,CASSVRGAGTEAFF
many,.,TRBV9,TRBJ2-5,TGTGCCAGCAGCGCCGGGGTCGCGGAGACCCAGTACTTC,CASSAGVAETQYF
many,.,TRBV3-1,TRBJ1-1,TGTGCCAGCAGCCAAGCGAAGGGAGGGATAATCACTGAAGCTTTCTTT,CASSQAKGGIITEAFF
few,.,TRBV6-1,TRBJ2-7,TGTGCCAGCGGAGGGGCAGGGGACTCCTACGAGCAGTACTTC,CASGGAGDSYEQYF
.,.,TRBV27,TRBJ1-6,TGTGCCAGCAGTCCACCGATGGTGGCAGGAGGCGATTCACCCCTCCACTTT,CASSPPMVAGGDSPLHF
many,TRBD1,TRBV19,TRBJ1-5,TGTGCCAGTAGTATACAGGGGGCGAGACATAGCAATCAGCCCCAGCATTTT,CASSIQGARHSNQPQHF
many,.,TRBV7-8,TRBJ1-6,TGTGCCAGCAGCTTAGCAGGAGATAAGGGTTCACCCCTCCACTTT,CASSLAGDKGSPLHF
many,.,TRBV7-2,TRBJ2-5,TGTGCCAGCAGCTTAGGAAACTCGGAGACCCAGTACTTC,CASSLGNSETQYF
few,.,TRBV9,TRBJ1-2,TGTGCCAGCAGCGCCATGACATCGGGCCTCTATGGCTACACCTTC,CASSAMTSGLYGYTF
many,.,TRBV28,TRBJ2-5,TGTGCCAGCAGGGCCTCGGCTCGAAGAGAGACCCAGTACTTC,CASRASARRETQYF
many,TRBD2,TRBV20-1,TRBJ2-7,TGCAGTGCAAGCCCCCTTCTAGCGGGAAATCCCTACGAGCAGTACTTC,CSASPLLAGNPYEQYF
many,.,TRBV5-8,TRBJ2-7,TGTGCCAGCAGCGCCGGGACAACCGAGCAGTACTTC,CASSAGTTEQYF
few,.,TRBV6-2/TRBV6-3,TRBJ1-2,TGTGCCAGCGGTTTCGGGACCGCGGGGGCCTATGGCTACACCTTC,CASGFGTAGAYGYTF
few,.,TRBV4-2,TRBJ1-3,TGTGCCAGCAGCCAAGAAGGGGGTCGTGGGGGCTTCTCTGGAAACACCATATATTTT,CASSQEGGRGGFSGNTIYF
many,TRBD1,TRBV24-1,TRBJ1-1,TGTGCCACCAGGGACAGGGCGAACACTGAAGCTTTCTTT,CATRDRANTEAFF
many,.,TRBV7-3,TRBJ2-2,TGTGCCAGCAGCCGTATAGAGGGAACCGGGGAGCTGTTTTTT,CASSRIEGTGELFF
many,TRBD1,TRBV28,TRBJ1-1,TGTGCCAGCAGTCCGGACAGGGAGAACACTGAAGCTTTCTTT,CASSPDRENTEAFF
many,TRBD1,TRBV5-1,TRBJ1-5,TGCGCCAGCAGCCCCAGACCCCTCGGACAGGCTAGCAATCAGCCCCAGCATTTT,CASSPRPLGQASNQPQHF
many,.,TRBV12-3/TRBV12-4,TRBJ1-1,TGTGCCAGGATGACTCCGGGACAGAACACTGAAGCTTTCTTT,CARMTPGQNTEAFF